A selection of T cell receptor beta chains follows, all from one sample in a study of T cell responses to AZD1222 COVID-19 vaccine. TCRdb keeps only in-frame clones here, not all; method: immunoSEQ multiplex PCR. The sample consists of some 180,000 clones, just over 90% of them appearing once. Specimen: peripheral blood, collected 28 days after the second AZD1222 dose. These receptors came from an adult who received the AZD1222 COVID-19 vaccine. The CDR3 runs from the conserved cysteine through the conserved F or W. Fields, in order: V gene, J gene, D gene, clone size, CDR3 protein, CDR3 DNA. The D gene is left open where the match is weak. Expanded clones are given a class, and other clones once, few, many or no size at all.

v_call: TRBV6-5
j_call: TRBJ2-7
d_call: TRBD2
clone_size: -
cdr3_aa: CASSLGGGISYEQYF
cdr3_nt: TGTGCCAGCAGTCTCGGGGGGGGGATCTCCTACGAGCAGTACTTC

v_call: TRBV7-9
j_call: TRBJ1-2
d_call: TRBD1
clone_size: -
cdr3_aa: CASSPRGMGYGYTF
cdr3_nt: TGTGCCAGCAGTCCCAGGGGGATGGGGTATGGCTACACCTTC

v_call: TRBV19
j_call: TRBJ2-1
d_call: -
clone_size: -
cdr3_aa: CASRNSGPRVNNEQFF
cdr3_nt: TGTGCCAGTAGGAACTCCGGGCCAAGGGTCAACAATGAGCAGTTCTTC

v_call: TRBV5-1
j_call: TRBJ1-6
d_call: -
clone_size: -
cdr3_aa: CASSLEGLVGSPLHF
cdr3_nt: TGCGCCAGCAGCTTGGAGGGCTTGGTGGGATCACCCCTCCACTTT

v_call: TRBV7-2
j_call: TRBJ2-5
d_call: TRBD2
clone_size: -
cdr3_aa: CAIGAGTPGETQYF
cdr3_nt: TGTGCCATCGGAGCGGGGACCCCAGGGGAGACCCAGTACTTC

v_call: TRBV9
j_call: TRBJ1-3
d_call: -
clone_size: -
cdr3_aa: CASSPQISGNTIYF
cdr3_nt: TGTGCCAGCAGCCCCCAGATTTCTGGAAACACCATATATTTT

v_call: TRBV9
j_call: TRBJ2-1
d_call: TRBD2
clone_size: -
cdr3_aa: CASSVEASGSGEQFF
cdr3_nt: TGTGCCAGCAGCGTAGAAGCTAGCGGGAGTGGTGAGCAGTTCTTC

v_call: TRBV18
j_call: TRBJ1-1
d_call: -
clone_size: once
cdr3_aa: CASSPPGAGMNTEAFF
cdr3_nt: TGTGCCAGCTCACCACCGGGGGCAGGCATGAACACTGAAGCTTTCTTT

v_call: TRBV12-3/TRBV12-4
j_call: TRBJ1-1
d_call: -
clone_size: -
cdr3_aa: CASSRGNTEAFF
cdr3_nt: TGTGCCAGCAGTAGAGGGAACACTGAAGCTTTCTTT

v_call: TRBV2
j_call: TRBJ2-7
d_call: -
clone_size: -
cdr3_aa: CASSGQGVAYEQYF
cdr3_nt: TGTGCCAGCAGTGGGCAGGGTGTCGCCTACGAGCAGTACTTC

v_call: TRBV5-6
j_call: TRBJ2-7
d_call: -
clone_size: -
cdr3_aa: CASSNGVAYYEQYF
cdr3_nt: TGTGCCAGCAGCAATGGGGTCGCTTACTACGAGCAGTACTTC

v_call: TRBV5-1
j_call: TRBJ1-6
d_call: -
clone_size: -
cdr3_aa: CASSLDGNSPLHF
cdr3_nt: TGCGCCAGCAGCTTAGATGGTAATTCACCCCTCCACTTT

v_call: TRBV4-3
j_call: TRBJ1-2
d_call: TRBD1
clone_size: -
cdr3_aa: CASSQERGRGYGYTF
cdr3_nt: TGCGCCAGCAGCCAAGAAAGGGGGCGTGGCTATGGCTACACCTTC

v_call: TRBV6-1
j_call: TRBJ2-7
d_call: -
clone_size: few
cdr3_aa: CASSLTVEQYF
cdr3_nt: TGTGCCAGCAGCTTAACAGTCGAGCAGTACTTC

v_call: TRBV2
j_call: TRBJ2-1
d_call: TRBD2
clone_size: -
cdr3_aa: CASRGSSGGAGNEQFF
cdr3_nt: TGTGCCAGCAGAGGTTCTAGCGGGGGGGCCGGAAATGAGCAGTTCTTC

v_call: TRBV4-1
j_call: TRBJ2-6
d_call: -
clone_size: -
cdr3_aa: CASGPAGANVLTF
cdr3_nt: TGCGCCAGCGGACCGGCTGGGGCCAACGTCCTGACTTTC

v_call: TRBV6-5
j_call: TRBJ1-5
d_call: TRBD1
clone_size: -
cdr3_aa: CASSRTGYNQPQHF
cdr3_nt: TGTGCCAGCAGTCGGACAGGCTACAATCAGCCCCAGCATTTT

v_call: TRBV19
j_call: TRBJ1-5
d_call: -
clone_size: -
cdr3_aa: CASSLDRLSNQPQHF
cdr3_nt: TGTGCCAGTAGCCTAGACCGGTTAAGCAATCAGCCCCAGCATTTT

v_call: TRBV5-6
j_call: TRBJ2-5
d_call: -
clone_size: -
cdr3_aa: CASSLWQGRETQYF
cdr3_nt: TGTGCCAGCAGCTTGTGGCAGGGCCGAGAGACCCAGTACTTC

v_call: TRBV7-9
j_call: TRBJ2-7
d_call: TRBD2
clone_size: -
cdr3_aa: CASRPIGTSFSYEQYF
cdr3_nt: TGTGCCAGCAGACCAATCGGGACTAGCTTTTCCTACGAGCAGTACTTC

v_call: TRBV15
j_call: TRBJ2-7
d_call: TRBD1
clone_size: -
cdr3_aa: CATSLLGGSKEQYF
cdr3_nt: TGTGCCACCAGCCTCTTAGGGGGCTCGAAGGAGCAGTACTTC

v_call: TRBV19
j_call: TRBJ1-6
d_call: -
clone_size: -
cdr3_aa: CASTTTWGNNSPLHF
cdr3_nt: TGTGCCAGTACCACGACGTGGGGGAATAATTCACCCCTCCACTTT

v_call: TRBV4-1
j_call: TRBJ2-7
d_call: -
clone_size: -
cdr3_aa: CASGWTAISYEQYF
cdr3_nt: TGCGCCAGCGGCTGGACAGCTATCTCCTACGAGCAGTACTTC

v_call: TRBV6-6
j_call: TRBJ2-1
d_call: -
clone_size: -
cdr3_aa: CASSLDLGLGEQFF
cdr3_nt: TGTGCCAGCAGTCTCGATTTGGGGTTGGGTGAGCAGTTCTTC

v_call: TRBV20-1
j_call: TRBJ1-1
d_call: -
clone_size: -
cdr3_aa: CSAFKDTEAFF
cdr3_nt: TGCAGTGCTTTTAAGGACACTGAAGCTTTCTTT

v_call: TRBV5-1
j_call: TRBJ1-1
d_call: -
clone_size: once
cdr3_aa: CASSLSAQGAGTEAFF
cdr3_nt: TGCGCCAGCAGCTTATCGGCCCAGGGAGCAGGCACTGAAGCTTTCTTT

v_call: TRBV18
j_call: TRBJ1-2
d_call: TRBD1
clone_size: -
cdr3_aa: CASSPPGQGRGYTF
cdr3_nt: TGTGCCAGCTCACCTCCCGGACAGGGGAGAGGCTACACCTTC